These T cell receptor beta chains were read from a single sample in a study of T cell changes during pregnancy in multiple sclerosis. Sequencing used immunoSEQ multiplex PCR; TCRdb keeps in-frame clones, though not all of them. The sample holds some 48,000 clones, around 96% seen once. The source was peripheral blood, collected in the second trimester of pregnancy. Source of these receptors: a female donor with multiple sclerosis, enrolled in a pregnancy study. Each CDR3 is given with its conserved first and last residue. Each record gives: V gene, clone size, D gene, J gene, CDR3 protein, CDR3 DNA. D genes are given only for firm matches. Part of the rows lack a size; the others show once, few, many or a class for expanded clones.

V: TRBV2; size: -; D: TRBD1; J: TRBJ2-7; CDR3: CASREAGTGGEQYF; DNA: TGTGCCAGCAGGGAGGCCGGGACAGGGGGCGAGCAGTACTTC
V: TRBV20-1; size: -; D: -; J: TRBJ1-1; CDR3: CSASQYEAFF; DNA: TGCAGTGCGTCACAGTATGAAGCTTTCTTT
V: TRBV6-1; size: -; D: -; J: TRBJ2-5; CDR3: CASSELEETQYF; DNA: TGTGCCAGCAGTGAGTTAGAAGAGACCCAGTACTTC
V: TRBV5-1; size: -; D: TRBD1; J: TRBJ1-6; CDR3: CASSLEGTGDSPLHF; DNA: TGCGCCAGCAGCTTGGAAGGGACAGGGGATTCACCCCTCCACTTT
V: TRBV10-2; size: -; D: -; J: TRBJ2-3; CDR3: CASSLSSTDTQYF; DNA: TGCGCCAGCAGCCTCTCTAGCACAGATACGCAGTATTTT
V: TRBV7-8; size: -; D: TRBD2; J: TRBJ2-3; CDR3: CASSLGGSSGGFTDTQYF; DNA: TGTGCCAGCAGCTTAGGGGGGTCTAGCGGGGGCTTCACAGATACGCAGTATTTT
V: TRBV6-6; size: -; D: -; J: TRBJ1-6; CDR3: CASSYDHSSYNSPLHF; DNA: TGTGCCAGCAGTTACGATCACAGCTCCTATAATTCACCCCTCCACTTT
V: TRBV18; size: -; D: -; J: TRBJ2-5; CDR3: CASSSNRGGKETQYF; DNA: TGTGCCAGCTCATCAAACAGGGGGGGAAAAGAGACCCAGTACTTC
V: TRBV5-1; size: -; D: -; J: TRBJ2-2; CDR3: CASSLSPMGHYNTGELFF; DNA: TGCGCCAGCAGCTTGTCTCCGATGGGACATTATAACACCGGGGAGCTGTTTTTT
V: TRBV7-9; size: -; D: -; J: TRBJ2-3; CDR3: CASSLTGDTDTQYF; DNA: TGTGCCAGCAGCTTAACGGGGGACACAGATACGCAGTATTTT
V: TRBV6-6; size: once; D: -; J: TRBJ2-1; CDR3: CASSYEGSPLQEQFF; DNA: TGTGCCAGCAGTTACGAGGGCAGCCCTCTACAGGAGCAGTTCTTC
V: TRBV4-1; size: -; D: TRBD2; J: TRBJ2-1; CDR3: CASSQEPSGRAYEQFF; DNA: TGCGCCAGCAGCCAAGAGCCTAGCGGGAGGGCCTATGAGCAGTTCTTC
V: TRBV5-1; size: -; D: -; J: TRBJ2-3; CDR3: CASSAGRGTDTQYF; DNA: TGCGCCAGCAGCGCTGGCCGGGGGACAGATACGCAGTATTTT
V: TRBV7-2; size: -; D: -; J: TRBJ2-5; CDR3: CASSLTRSGETQYF; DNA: TGTGCCAGCAGCTTGACCAGGTCAGGAGAGACCCAGTACTTC
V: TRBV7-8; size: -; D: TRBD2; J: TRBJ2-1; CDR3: CASSPRGAGPLYNEQFF; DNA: TGTGCCAGCAGCCCGCGGGGAGCGGGGCCTCTCTACAATGAGCAGTTCTTC
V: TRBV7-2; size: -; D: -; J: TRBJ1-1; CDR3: CASSVPGGGTEAFF; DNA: TGTGCCAGCAGCGTCCCGGGGGGGGGCACTGAAGCTTTCTTT
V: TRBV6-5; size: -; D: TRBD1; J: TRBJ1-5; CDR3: CASSKGQGRTQPQHF; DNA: TGTGCCAGCAGCAAAGGACAGGGAAGGACTCAGCCCCAGCATTTT
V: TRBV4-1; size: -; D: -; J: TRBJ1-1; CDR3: CASSQEPARTEAFF; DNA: TGCGCCAGCAGCCAAGAACCGGCCAGGACTGAAGCTTTCTTT
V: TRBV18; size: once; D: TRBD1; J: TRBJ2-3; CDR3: CASSPVTTGGLDTQYF; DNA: TGTGCCAGCTCACCAGTGACGACAGGGGGCTTAGATACGCAGTATTTT
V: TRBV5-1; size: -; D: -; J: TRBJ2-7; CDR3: CASSFGAGNEQYF; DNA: TGCGCCAGCAGCTTCGGGGCGGGGAACGAGCAGTACTTC
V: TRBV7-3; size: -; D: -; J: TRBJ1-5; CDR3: CASSFGQNQPQHF; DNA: TGTGCCAGCAGCTTTGGACAGAATCAGCCCCAGCATTTT
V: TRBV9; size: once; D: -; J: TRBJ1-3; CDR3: CASSGPAGNTIYF; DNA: TGTGCCAGCAGCGGCCCGGCTGGAAACACCATATATTTT
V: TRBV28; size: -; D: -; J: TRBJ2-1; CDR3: CASSSSRGRDEQFF; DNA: TGTGCCAGCAGTTCCTCCAGGGGCCGGGATGAGCAGTTCTTC
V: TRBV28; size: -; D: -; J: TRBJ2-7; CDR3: CASSLPPEQYF; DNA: TGTGCCAGCAGTTTACCCCCTGAGCAGTACTTC
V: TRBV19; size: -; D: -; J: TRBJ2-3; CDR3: CASSLQTTPDTQYF; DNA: TGTGCCAGTAGTCTGCAAACCACACCAGATACGCAGTATTTT
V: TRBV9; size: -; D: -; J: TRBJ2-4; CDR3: CASSVGGGAKNIQYF; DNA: TGTGCCAGCAGCGTAGGAGGTGGTGCCAAAAACATTCAGTACTTC
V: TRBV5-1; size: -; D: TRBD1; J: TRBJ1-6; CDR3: CASSLGQGGSPLHF; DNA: TGCGCCAGCAGCTTAGGACAGGGAGGTTCACCCCTCCACTTT
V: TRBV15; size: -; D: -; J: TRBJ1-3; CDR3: CATSRKVTQAGNTIYF; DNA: TGTGCCACCAGCCGCAAAGTTACCCAAGCGGGAAACACCATATATTTT
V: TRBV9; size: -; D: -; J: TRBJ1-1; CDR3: CASSAVLNTEAFF; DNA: TGTGCCAGCAGCGCGGTCCTGAACACTGAAGCTTTCTTT
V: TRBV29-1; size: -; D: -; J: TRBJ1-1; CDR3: CSASQGFRGTEAFF; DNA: TGCAGCGCCTCACAGGGATTTCGAGGAACTGAAGCTTTCTTT
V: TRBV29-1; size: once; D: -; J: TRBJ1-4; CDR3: CSVEKQGREKLFF; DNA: TGCAGCGTTGAAAAACAGGGTAGAGAAAAACTGTTTTTT
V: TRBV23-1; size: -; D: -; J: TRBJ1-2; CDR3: CASSPTGPYGYTF; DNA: TGCGCCAGCAGCCCAACAGGCCCCTATGGCTACACCTTC
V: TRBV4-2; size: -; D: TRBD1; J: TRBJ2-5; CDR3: CASSQDRGQGQETQYF; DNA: TGTGCCAGCAGCCAAGATAGGGGACAGGGCCAGGAGACCCAGTACTTC
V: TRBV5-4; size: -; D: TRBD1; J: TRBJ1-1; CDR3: CASSLAGAGGAHGAFF; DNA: TGTGCCAGCAGCTTGGCCGGGGCAGGGGGCGCGCATGGGGCTTTCTTT
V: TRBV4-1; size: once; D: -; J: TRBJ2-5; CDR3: CASSQTGSSRPETQYF; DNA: TGCGCCAGCAGCCAGACAGGCTCTAGCCGTCCCGAGACCCAGTACTTC
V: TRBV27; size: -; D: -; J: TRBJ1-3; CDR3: CASSQGLGNTIYF; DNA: TGTGCCAGCAGCCAGGGGTTGGGAAACACCATATATTTT
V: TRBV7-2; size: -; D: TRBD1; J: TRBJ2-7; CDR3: CASSSSLPDRGLYEQYF; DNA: TGTGCCAGCAGCTCCTCCTTACCGGACAGGGGGCTTTACGAGCAGTACTTC
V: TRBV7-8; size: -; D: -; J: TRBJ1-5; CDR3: CASSLVFRRESQPQHF; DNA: TGTGCCAGCAGCTTAGTGTTTCGCAGGGAAAGCCAGCCCCAGCATTTT
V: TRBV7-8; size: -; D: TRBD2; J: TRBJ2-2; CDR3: CASSSGTRNTGELFF; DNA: TGTGCCAGCAGCTCCGGGACTAGAAACACCGGGGAGCTGTTTTTT
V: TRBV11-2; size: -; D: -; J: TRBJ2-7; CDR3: CASSLGHYEQYF; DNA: TGTGCCAGCAGCTTAGGGCACTACGAGCAGTACTTC
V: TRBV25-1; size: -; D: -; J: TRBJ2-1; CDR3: CASSEWGGARNEQFF; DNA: TGTGCCAGCAGTGAATGGGGGGGGGCCAGAAATGAGCAGTTCTTC
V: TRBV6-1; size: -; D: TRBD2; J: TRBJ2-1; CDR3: CASSEWSSGGNEQFF; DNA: TGTGCCAGCAGTGAATGGAGTAGCGGGGGCAATGAGCAGTTCTTC
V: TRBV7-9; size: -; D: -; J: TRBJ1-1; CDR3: CASSPPGGRFKVTEAFF; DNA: TGTGCCAGCAGCCCTCCGGGTGGGAGGTTCAAGGTTACTGAAGCTTTCTTT
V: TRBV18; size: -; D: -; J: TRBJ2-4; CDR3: CASSPAGDQNIQYF; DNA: TGTGCCAGCTCACCGGCAGGGGATCAAAACATTCAGTACTTC
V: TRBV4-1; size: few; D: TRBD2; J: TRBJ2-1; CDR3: CASSQDRERGGLYNEQFF; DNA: TGCGCCAGCAGCCAAGATCGAGAGCGGGGGGGCCTCTACAATGAGCAGTTCTTC
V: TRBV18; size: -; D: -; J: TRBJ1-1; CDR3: CASSPSGGTEAFF; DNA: TGTGCCAGCTCACCATCGGGGGGCACTGAAGCTTTCTTT
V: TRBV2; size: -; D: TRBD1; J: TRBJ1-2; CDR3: CASSPGQGARGYTF; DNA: TGTGCCAGCAGTCCGGGACAGGGGGCTCGTGGCTACACCTTC
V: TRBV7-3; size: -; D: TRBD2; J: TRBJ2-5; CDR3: CASSVSGRTGETQYF; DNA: TGTGCCAGCAGCGTTAGCGGGAGGACAGGAGAGACCCAGTACTTC
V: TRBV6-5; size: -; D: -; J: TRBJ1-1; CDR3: CASGRLLNTEAFF; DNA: TGTGCCAGCGGGAGGCTCTTAAACACTGAAGCTTTCTTT
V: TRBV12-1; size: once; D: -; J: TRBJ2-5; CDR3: CASSLAGEMETQYF; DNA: TGTGCCAGCAGTCTAGCGGGGGAGATGGAGACCCAGTACTTC
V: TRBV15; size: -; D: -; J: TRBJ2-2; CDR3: CATSREQIAGELFF; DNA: TGTGCCACCAGCAGAGAACAGATCGCCGGGGAGCTGTTTTTT
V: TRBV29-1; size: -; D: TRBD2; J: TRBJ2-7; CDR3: CSVVGGVGNLYEQYF; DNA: TGCAGCGTTGTTGGGGGGGTGGGCAACCTTTACGAGCAGTACTTC
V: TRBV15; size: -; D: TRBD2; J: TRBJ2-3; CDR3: CATRASGMITDTQYF; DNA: TGTGCCACCCGCGCTAGCGGGATGATCACAGATACGCAGTATTTT
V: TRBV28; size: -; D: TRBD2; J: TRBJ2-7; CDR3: CASSRASGSKRAYEQYF; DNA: TGTGCCAGCAGCAGGGCTAGCGGGAGTAAGCGGGCCTACGAGCAGTACTTC
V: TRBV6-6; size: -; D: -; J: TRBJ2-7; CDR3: CATKRAYEQYF; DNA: TGTGCCACGAAGCGAGCCTACGAGCAGTACTTC
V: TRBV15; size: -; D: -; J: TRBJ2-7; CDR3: CATSNRESYEQYF; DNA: TGTGCCACCAGTAACAGGGAGTCCTACGAGCAGTACTTC
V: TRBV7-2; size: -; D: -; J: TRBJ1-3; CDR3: CASSFGFAGNTIYF; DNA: TGTGCCAGCAGCTTCGGGTTTGCTGGAAACACCATATATTTT
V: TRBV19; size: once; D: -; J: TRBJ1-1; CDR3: CASRRTLNTEAFF; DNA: TGTGCCAGTAGACGAACTCTGAACACTGAAGCTTTCTTT
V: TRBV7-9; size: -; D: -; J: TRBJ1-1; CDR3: CASSFRDTVNTEAFF; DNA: TGTGCCAGCAGCTTCCGGGACACCGTGAACACTGAAGCTTTCTTT
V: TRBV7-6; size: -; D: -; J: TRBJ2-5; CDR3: CASSQLMQETQYF; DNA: TGTGCCAGCAGCCAACTAATGCAAGAGACCCAGTACTTC